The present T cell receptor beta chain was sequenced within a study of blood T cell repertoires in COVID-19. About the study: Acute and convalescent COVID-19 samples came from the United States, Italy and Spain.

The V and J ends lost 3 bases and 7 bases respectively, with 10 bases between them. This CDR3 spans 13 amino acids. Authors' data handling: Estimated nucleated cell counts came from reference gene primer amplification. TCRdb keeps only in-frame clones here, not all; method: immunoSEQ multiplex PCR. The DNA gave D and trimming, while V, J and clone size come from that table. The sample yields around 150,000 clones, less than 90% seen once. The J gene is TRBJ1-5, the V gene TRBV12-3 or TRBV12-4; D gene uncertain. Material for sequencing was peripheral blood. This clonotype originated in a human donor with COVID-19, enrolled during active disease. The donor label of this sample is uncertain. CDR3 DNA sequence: TGTGCCAGCAGTTTGCTCGGGTGGCAGCCCCAGCATTTT. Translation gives CASSLLGWQPQHF.